This passage covers 30 T cell receptor beta chains from one sample sequenced in a study of blood T cells in healthy people across ages. Primed by a sample-barcoded 5' primer and a J-beta primer mix, a second PCR proceeded for 7 to 11 cycles. MiXCR was run by TCRdb on the 5' RACE reads, yielding one entry per CDR3 protein. The data show 650,000 or so distinct CDR3 sequences, under 65% seen once. Specimen: blood. These receptors all come from a woman of 80 years or more in good health.

The chain links TRBV10-3 to TRBJ2-1; no reliable D call. Trimming took 2 bases from V and 9 from J, leaving 8 bases between them. Germline-derived CDR1 and CDR2 are ENHRY and SYGVKD. The CDR3 contains 12 residues. CDR3 in amino acids: CAISEIRREQFF. In DNA, the CDR3 is TGTGCCATCAGTGAGATTAGGCGTGAGCAGTTCTTC.

The chain combines TRBV18 with TRBJ2-4, with TRBD2 as a possible D gene (5 bases). Germline CDR1 reads KGHSH; CDR2 reads LQKENI. This CDR3 is 16 amino acids long. V lost 2 bases to trimming and J lost 1 base, with 12 bases between them. Written as DNA, the CDR3 is TGTGCCAGCTCACCAGGACTTGCCGGGGCCAAAAACATTCAGTACTTC. Its protein is CASSPGLAGAKNIQYF.

V gene TRBV7-9 combines with J gene TRBJ2-5, with D perhaps matching TRBD2 (5 bases). The CDR3 consists of 15 residues. Trimming stripped 4 bases from V and 1 base from J, with 13 bases between. CDR1 SEHNR and CDR2 FQNEAQ come from the germline V gene (reference sequence). CDR3: CASSWTSPIQETQYF. As DNA, the CDR3 is TGTGCCAGCAGCTGGACTTCACCCATCCAAGAGACCCAGTACTTC.

This clonotype occurred a few times. Given a much more abundant clone one base away, this may be a read error. The chain recombines TRBV28 with TRBJ2-5, with TRBD1 as a possible D gene (5 bases). The germline V gene encodes CDR1 MDHEN and CDR2 SYDVKM. The V and J ends lost 1 base and 12 bases respectively, with 12 bases between them. The CDR3 runs 12 residues. This CDR3 is CASSLSAGKEYF. The DNA for the CDR3 is TGTGCCAGCAGTTTATCGGCAGGGAAGGAGTACTTC. Supplemented by reference TRBV28 and TRBJ2-5, the full variable domain reads DVKVTQSSRYLVKRTGEKVFLECVQDMDHENMFWYRQDPGLGLRLIYFSYDVKMKEKGDIPEGYSVSREKKERFSLILESASTNQTSMYLCASSLSAGKEYFGPGTRLLVL.

This chain links TRBV28 with TRBJ1-5; D not certain. Germline V lookup: CDR1 MDHEN, CDR2 SYDVKM. Between the trimmed V and J ends, which lost 10 bases and 2 bases, there was a span of 9 bases. The CDR3 has 12 residues. CDR3 loop: CANQMGNQPQHF. CDR3 bases: TGTGCCAACCAGATGGGCAATCAGCCCCAGCATTTT.

The chain employs TRBV25-1 and TRBJ2-1; 8 nucleotides line up with TRBD1. The CDR3 sequence is 17 residues long. With V trimmed by 5 bases and J by 2 bases, 11 bases remained unmatched. The germline gives CDR1 MGHDK, CDR2 SYGVNS. CDR3 nucleotide sequence: TGTGCCAGCAGTTATGCGACAGGGGTAGGCCCCTACAATGAGCAGTTCTTC. It specifies CASSYATGVGPYNEQFF.

In regard to this clonotype: A read error may account for a junction end that differs from germline. The chain combines TRBV27 with TRBJ2-7; D perhaps matches TRBD2 (6 bases). Germline V gene lookup returns CDR1 MNHEY and CDR2 SMNVEV (reference sequence). This CDR3 has 15 residues. The DNA for the CDR3 is TGTGCCAGCAGGTTATCATTAGTTGGGGGGTACGAGCAGTACTTC. Protein sequence: CASRLSLVGGYEQYF.

The chain couples TRBV5-1 to TRBJ1-1; maybe TRBD1 (6 bases). V shed 5 bases and J shed 4 bases, with 15 bases lying between them. The CDR3 loop spans 14 amino acids. Germline V gene sequence: CDR1 SGHRS, CDR2 YFSETQ. The DNA of the CDR3 is TGCGCCAGCAGACCCGGACAGCGGGGCACTGAAGCTTTCTTT. It codes for CASRPGQRGTEAFF.

The gene calls are TRBV29-1 and TRBJ2-3; 7 nucleotides match TRBD1. This CDR3 is 13 amino acids long. V dropped 7 bases and J dropped 3; count of bases not matched to a gene: 7. Germline CDR1 and CDR2: SQVTM and ANQGSEA. CDR3 sequence (DNA): TGCAGCGCTAACAGGGGTTGGACAGATACGCAGTATTTT. Translated, it gives CSANRGWTDTQYF.

The J gene is TRBJ2-7, the V gene TRBV5-1; D is perhaps TRBD1 (6 bases). This CDR3 has 14 amino acids. Germline V gives CDR1 SGHRS, CDR2 YFSETQ. The germline V and J ends were trimmed by 4 bases and 5 bases, with 16 bases remaining between them. The CDR3 DNA sequence: TGCGCCAGCAGCACCCGGGACATCCGCCACGAGCAGTACTTC. It codes for CASSTRDIRHEQYF.

For this clonotype: This may arise from a read error, as a much more abundant clone is one base away. The gene calls are TRBV7-2 and TRBJ2-6; D is unclear. V lost 5 bases and J 12 bases, leaving 11 bases between the germline ends. Germline values: CDR1 SGHTA, CDR2 FQGNSA. CDR3 length equals 12 residues. CDR3 amino acids: CASSPVVSVLTF. The CDR3 DNA reads TGTGCCAGCAGCCCAGTAGTAAGCGTCCTGACTTTC. Supplemented by reference TRBV7-2 and TRBJ2-6, the full variable domain reads GAGVSQSPSNKVTEKGKDVELRCDPISGHTALYWYRQSLGQGLEFLIYFQGNSAPDKSGLPSDRFSAERTGGSVSTLTIQRTQQEDSAVYLCASSPVVSVLTFGAGSRLTVL.

This clonotype was seen more than once but under ten times. The J gene is TRBJ1-2, the V gene TRBV10-3, with 8 bases that match TRBD1. Germline values: CDR1 ENHRY, CDR2 SYGVKD. The CDR3 length is 15 residues. J was trimmed by 10 bases and V by 6 bases; bases with no gene match: 16. CDR3 in amino acids: CAIRETGQGESVYTF. The CDR3 nucleotides read TGTGCCATCAGGGAGACAGGACAGGGCGAGTCTGTCTACACCTTC.

The chain is built from TRBV7-2 and TRBJ2-1; 7 bases align to TRBD2. Germline loops: CDR1 SGHTA, CDR2 FQGNSA. J was trimmed by 4 bases and V by 7 bases; bases with no gene match: 10. This CDR3 has 15 amino acids. This chain's CDR3 is CASNSRTRGYNEQFF. DNA for the CDR3: TGTGCCAGCAACTCCCGGACTAGGGGATACAATGAGCAGTTCTTC. The full variable domain, its missing parts supplied by reference TRBV7-2 and TRBJ2-1, is GAGVSQSPSNKVTEKGKDVELRCDPISGHTALYWYRQSLGQGLEFLIYFQGNSAPDKSGLPSDRFSAERTGGSVSTLTIQRTQQEDSAVYLCASNSRTRGYNEQFFGPGTRLTVL.

In this sample, this clonotype turned up a few times. The chain is built from TRBV6-2 or TRBV6-3 and TRBJ2-2; D is possibly TRBD2 (5 bases). Per the germline V gene, CDR1 is MNHEY and CDR2 is SVGEGT. This CDR3 comprises 13 residues. Trimming removed 2 bases from V and 9 bases from J, with 10 bases in between. The CDR3 bases are TGTGCCAGCAGTTACCGGACTCTACGGGAGCTGTTTTTT. Its protein product is CASSYRTLRELFF.

The chain links TRBV7-2 to TRBJ2-1; D might be TRBD1 (6 bases). Per the germline V gene, CDR1 is SGHTA and CDR2 is FQGNSA. The CDR3 has 15 residues. V was shortened by 3 bases and J by 4 bases, with 13 bases between the two germline ends. CDR3 sequence: CASSFRDNQYNEQFF. CDR3 DNA: TGTGCCAGCAGCTTTCGGGACAACCAATACAATGAGCAGTTCTTC.

This clonotype appeared a few times. The chain is built from TRBV9 and TRBJ2-1, with 12 bases identical to TRBD1. CDR1 SGDLS and CDR2 YYNGEE come from the germline V gene. The J segment lost 7 bases and the V segment lost 5 bases, leaving 4 bases of the junction unmatched. The length of the CDR3 is 14 residues. The CDR3 here is CASRGTGGPNEQFF. The CDR3, as DNA: TGTGCCAGCAGGGGGACAGGGGGCCCAAATGAGCAGTTCTTC. Full variable domain (remainder filled in from reference TRBV9 and TRBJ2-1): DSGVTQTPKHLITATGQRVTLRCSPRSGDLSVYWYQQSLDQGLQFLIQYYNGEERAKGNILERFSAQQFPDLHSELNLSSLELGDSALYFCASRGTGGPNEQFFGPGTRLTVL.

The chain has TRBV20-1 and TRBJ2-5, with D tentatively TRBD2 (7 bases). The length of the CDR3 is 17 residues. Trimming left V 0 bases short and J 11 bases short, with 28 bases between. The germline CDR1 and CDR2 sequences are DFQATT and SNEGSKA (reference sequence). The CDR3 nucleotides are TGCAGTGCTAGAGATGCGGGGGCGAGGGGCTCCTGCAATGAGCAGTACTTC. It codes for CSARDAGARGSCNEQYF.

CDR3 amino acids: CATSDSGGPNRPQHF. The CDR3 coding sequence is TGTGCCACCAGTGATTCCGGGGGACCAAACAGGCCCCAGCATTTT. The chain recombines TRBV24-1 with TRBJ1-5, with D possibly TRBD1 on 5 matching bases. This CDR3 region has 15 residues. The V gene's germline CDR1 is KGHDR and CDR2 SFDVKD. Trimming stripped 2 bases from V and 9 bases from J, with 16 bases between.

This rearrangement joins TRBV6-2 or TRBV6-3 to TRBJ2-7, with D possibly matching TRBD2 (6 bases). With the DNA end fitting TRBJ2-5 better, the J assignment may be wrong. Looked up from germline, CDR1 is MNHEY and CDR2 is SVGEGT. The CDR3 extends over 16 amino acids. The CDR3, as DNA: TGTGCCAGCAGTTTACTAGCCGAAGGAGATAGTAAGACCCAGTACTTC. Amino acid sequence: CASSLLAEGDSKTQYF.

This clonotype was picked up many times. The chain links TRBV6-5 to TRBJ2-1; 10 bases agree with TRBD2. Germline values: CDR1 MNHEY, CDR2 SVGAGI. This CDR3 region has 15 residues. V shed 0 bases, J shed 6 bases, and the junction held 2 bases outside the gene matches. The CDR3 sequence is CASSYSSGRSNEQFF. CDR3 sequence (DNA): TGTGCCAGCAGTTACTCTAGCGGGAGGTCCAATGAGCAGTTCTTC.

On this clonotype itself: Given a much more abundant clone one base away, this may be a read error. The chain has TRBV9 and TRBJ1-4; D may be TRBD1 (5 bases). CDR3 size: 15 residues. Looked up from germline, CDR1 is SGDLS and CDR2 is YYNGEE. CDR3 loop: CASSATGLTDEKLFF. The CDR3, as DNA: TGTGCCAGCAGCGCTACAGGCCTAACTGATGAAAAACTGTTTTTT.

Comment on this clonotype: A much larger clone lies a single base off, so this may be a read error. V and J are TRBV3-1 and TRBJ2-1, with 8 bases that match TRBD1. Germline V CDR1 and CDR2: LGHDT, YNNKEL (reference sequence). The CDR3 consists of 15 residues. Written as DNA, the CDR3 is TGTGCCAACAGCCAGCCGGGACAGGCTTTGGGTGAGCAGTTCTTC. Its translation: CANSQPGQALGEQFF.

Concerning this clonotype itself: Since a much larger clone is just one base distant, this may be a read error. The DNA for the CDR3 is TGTACCAGCTCACCAAGCCAGCAAGAGACCCAGTACTTC. It codes for CTSSPSQQETQYF. The V and J genes are TRBV18 and TRBJ2-5; D call uncertain. CDR3 length: 13 residues. Germline CDR1 KGHSH, CDR2 LQKENI.

Notes on this clonotype: One base away lies a much larger clone, so this may be a sequencing read error. The chain employs TRBV2 and TRBJ2-1; possibly TRBD2 for D (5 bases). Germline V lookup: CDR1 SNHLY, CDR2 FYNNEI. The V end was cut by 11 bases, the J end by 2 bases, with 13 bases between. The CDR3 covers 13 residues. The CDR3 region is CAGASPPYNEQFF. For the CDR3, the DNA is TGTGCCGGCGCTAGCCCACCCTACAATGAGCAGTTCTTC.

V gene TRBV21-1 combines with J gene TRBJ1-2; TRBD1, the table's D call, lacks a check against the DNA. TRBV21-1 is assigned pseudogene status. The CDR3 spans 16 residues. The CDR3 DNA is TGTGCCAGCAGCAACCCGGGACAGGGATCTACTGATGGCTACACCTTC. This codes for CASSNPGQGSTDGYTF.

This clonotype was recorded many times. The chain uses TRBV20-1 and TRBJ2-1, with 9 bases matching TRBD1. J lost 9 bases, V lost 3 bases, and 3 bases had no gene match. The CDR3 covers 12 residues. CDR1 is DFQATT and CDR2 is SNEGSKA in the germline V gene (reference sequence). CDR3 loop: CSASGQGSEQFF. The CDR3 bases are TGCAGTGCTAGCGGACAGGGGTCTGAGCAGTTCTTC.

Turning to this clonotype: The germline gene is not matched at one end of the junction; a read error may be the cause. The chain carries TRBV6-5 and TRBJ2-5; D unresolved. The germline CDR1 and CDR2 sequences are MNHEY and SVGAGI. The CDR3 totals 14 residues. DNA for the CDR3: TGTGCCAGCAGTGCAGCCATGACTCAAGAGACCCGGTACTTC. Translation gives CASSAAMTQETRYF.

The chain carries TRBV4-1 and TRBJ2-1; possible D gene TRBD2, 6 bases. The DNA matches TRBJ2-7 better at its end, which makes the J call doubtful. Germline CDR1 and CDR2: MGHRA and YSYEKL. The CDR3 length is 18 residues. The CDR3 here is CASSYKNLAPSSYNEQYF. The CDR3 bases are TGCGCCAGCAGCTACAAAAACCTAGCGCCAAGCTCCTACAATGAGCAGTACTTC.

This chain joins TRBV9 and TRBJ2-1; 9 nucleotides align to TRBD1. V lost 0 bases and J lost 4; bases outside the gene matches: 2. The CDR3 runs to 15 residues. In germline, CDR1 is SGDLS, CDR2 YYNGEE. The CDR3 protein is CASSVVGQGYNEQFF. As DNA, the CDR3 is TGTGCCAGCAGCGTAGTGGGACAGGGATACAATGAGCAGTTCTTC.

A note on this clonotype: A read error may account for a junction end that differs from germline. This chain connects TRBV6-5 to TRBJ2-1; no definite D call. The germline gives CDR1 MNHEY, CDR2 SVGAGI. The CDR3 is 14 residues long. CDR3 loop: CASSDSSGYAGQFF. For the CDR3, the DNA is TGTGCCAGCAGTGACTCATCTGGGTATGCAGGGCAGTTCTTC.